Each of the 8 T cell receptor beta chains below was sequenced from the same sample in a study of identical twins. Each CDR3 protein gets one entry after TCRdb re-called the 5' RACE reads with MiXCR. The sample contains just over 500,000 distinct CDR3 sequences, about 20% of which appear only once. These data are also associated with another study on T cells expressing NK-cell markers.

The sample consisted of CD4+ T cells sorted from blood. Source of these receptors: a woman younger than 30 in good health.

This clonotype has just a few counts. This chain connects TRBV20-1 to TRBJ1-2; TRBD1 might be the D (5 bases). The CDR3 sequence is 14 residues long. The germline V and J ends were trimmed by 5 bases and 6 bases, with 19 bases remaining between them. Looked up from germline, CDR1 is DFQATT and CDR2 is SNEGSKA (reference sequence). CDR3 loop: CSAYRGLRSDGYTF. CDR3 coding DNA: TGCAGTGCTTACCGGGGACTCCGATCGGATGGCTACACCTTC.

The chain recombines TRBV11-2 with TRBJ2-5; D is ambiguous. CDR3 length equals 12 residues. The V gene's germline CDR1 is SGHAT and CDR2 FQNNGV. The V end lost 6 bases, the J end lost 4 bases, and 9 bases lay between the germline ends. CDR3 loop: CASRKEAETQYF. The CDR3 nucleotides read TGTGCCAGCAGGAAAGAGGCAGAGACCCAGTACTTC.

This clonotype turned up a few times. The V and J genes are TRBV2 and TRBJ2-2; 7 bases map to TRBD2. V dropped 6 bases and J dropped 1; count of bases not matched to a gene: 5. The CDR3 runs 15 residues. Germline V CDR1 and CDR2: SNHLY, FYNNEI. CDR3: CASRRSGGNTGELFF. CDR3 DNA sequence: TGTGCCAGCAGGCGGTCGGGGGGGAACACCGGGGAGCTGTTTTTT.

This chain links TRBV10-3 with TRBJ2-3; maybe TRBD2 (6 bases). V lost 6 bases and J lost 0, with 10 bases in between. CDR1 is ENHRY, CDR2 SYGVKD, per germline. The CDR3 runs 14 residues. For the CDR3, the DNA is TGTGCCATCAGGCCCGGGACTAGCACAGATACGCAGTATTTT. Translation gives CAIRPGTSTDTQYF.

V is TRBV29-1 and J is TRBJ1-2, with a possible D match to TRBD1 (5 bases). Germline values: CDR1 SQVTM, CDR2 ANQGSEA. The CDR3 is 13 residues long. V was shortened by 0 bases and J by 4 bases, with 9 bases between the two germline ends. The CDR3 coding sequence is TGCAGCGTTGAAGACGGGACGTTCTATGGCTACACCTTC. It is translated as CSVEDGTFYGYTF.

The table lists this clonotype with a few counts. This chain links TRBV6-1 with TRBJ2-4; 8 nucleotides match TRBD1. The CDR3 length is 13 residues. V lost 8 bases, J lost 5 bases, and 5 bases stayed unmatched. Germline V gene sequence: CDR1 MNHNS, CDR2 SASEGT. The CDR3 coding sequence is TGTGCCAGCTCAAGACAGGGGCAAAACATTCAGTACTTC. Encoded protein: CASSRQGQNIQYF.

The chain combines TRBV11-2 with TRBJ1-1; perhaps TRBD1 as D (6 bases). With 5 bases removed from V and 3 bases from J, the gap between germline ends came to 10 bases. Germline CDR1 is SGHAT and CDR2 is FQNNGV. The CDR3 is 13 amino acids. CDR3 protein: CASSRRQDTEAFF. The CDR3 coding sequence is TGTGCCAGCAGCCGCCGACAGGACACTGAAGCTTTCTTT.

The rearrangement uses TRBV2 and TRBJ2-7; 8 bases agree with TRBD1. The V segment lost 8 bases and the J segment 6 bases; nucleotides outside the gene matches: 9. CDR1 and CDR2 from the germline V gene are SNHLY and FYNNEI. There are 13 residues in the CDR3. In nucleotides, the CDR3 is TGTGCCAGCTCCCGGGACAGGAATACCGAGCAGTACTTC. It codes for CASSRDRNTEQYF.